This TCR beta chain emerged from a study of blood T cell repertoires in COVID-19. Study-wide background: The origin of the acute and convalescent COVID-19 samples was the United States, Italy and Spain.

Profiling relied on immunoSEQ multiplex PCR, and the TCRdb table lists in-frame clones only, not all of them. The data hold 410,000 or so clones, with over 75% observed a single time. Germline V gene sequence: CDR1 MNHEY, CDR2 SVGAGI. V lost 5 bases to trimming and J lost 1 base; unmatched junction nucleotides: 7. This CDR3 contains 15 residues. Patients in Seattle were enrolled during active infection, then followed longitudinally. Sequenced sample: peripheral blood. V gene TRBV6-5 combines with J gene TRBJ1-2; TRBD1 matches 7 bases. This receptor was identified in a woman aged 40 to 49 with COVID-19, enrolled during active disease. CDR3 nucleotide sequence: TGTGCCAGCAGTACACTGGGACAGTTTAACTATGGCTACACCTTC. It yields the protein CASSTLGQFNYGYTF.